This T cell receptor beta chain is from a study of T cell repertoires in cytomegalovirus infection (dated by TCRdb to about 2019). Looking at the study overall: Donor HLA type was relevant to the analysis, as public TCR beta signatures indicated carriage of CMV infection together with the matching HLA type. General conclusions and limits of the study: In the ex vivo response, HLA-C-restricted CMV-specific TCR beta clonotypes were dominant, and in two of eight donors the single most frequent clonotype came from this HLA-C-restricted group. Carriers of CMV infection plus the relevant HLA type were discriminated by the cumulative frequency of public TCR beta family members in the study cohort and in an independent roughly 340-donor cohort.

Sequenced on an Illumina HiSeq 1500. The raw public data were reprocessed by TCRdb itself: fastp quality trimming at Q25, MiXCR clonotype calling, in-frame beta chains only. Identical CDR3 protein sequences are pooled into one entry, listed with their most common genes and DNA. Recorded for this sample are 97,000 or so distinct CDR3 sequences; more than 15% of them occurred a single time. Of the sample, roughly 8% is held by the ten largest clones. According to the germline V gene (reference sequence), CDR1 reads DFQATT and CDR2 reads SNEGSKA. The CDR3, from cysteine to phenylalanine, totals 16 residues. Only CDR3 DNA remains: 48 bases, in frame from the first base. Cut back by 3 bases and 4 bases, the V and J ends lie 21 bases apart. The table lists this clonotype with a few counts. Its cognate antigen has yet to be identified. Per-base qualities were not stored, and no clone one base away is much larger.

The sequence links TRBV20-1 to TRBJ1-2, and the D gene may be TRBD1, 6 bases matching. The source is a human donor in good health (CMV status not recorded). Some clones in this sample may be carry-over from other donors' samples. The specimen sequenced was PBMCs. The CDR3 protein: CSASDSGVGTSYGYTF. The nucleotide sequence is TGCAGTGCTAGCGATTCAGGGGTGGGGACTTCCTATGGCTACACCTTC.